This is a list of T cell receptor beta chains from one sample in a study of cytomegalovirus exposure and HLA in healthy donors. Measured with immunoSEQ multiplex PCR; TCRdb has only the in-frame clones, and not every one. The sample lists about 310,000 clones, 88% occurring once. Sequencing was carried out using PBMCs. The receptor source for this set is a young man in good health and CMV-seronegative. CDR3s include the opening cysteine and the closing phenylalanine or tryptophan. The D gene is left open where the match is weak.

>.|TRBV30|TRBJ2-3
TGTGCCTGGAGGGGGGCCCAGGGTACAGATACGCAGTATTTT
CAWRGAQGTDTQYF
>.|TRBV18|TRBJ2-5
TGTGCCAGCTCACCGGGGCGGATTTACCAAGAGACCCAGTACTTC
CASSPGRIYQETQYF
>TRBD2|TRBV11-2|TRBJ2-1
TGTGCCAGCAGCTTAGTATGGCGGGGGGGATACAATGAGCAGTTCTTC
CASSLVWRGGYNEQFF
>.|TRBV5-6|TRBJ1-2
TGTGCCAGCATTCCTCAGAGGGTTAACTATGGCTACACCTTC
CASIPQRVNYGYTF
>.|TRBV6-1|TRBJ2-2
TGTGCCAGCAGTGAAGGGAAAGGGGCTCGCACCGGGGAGCTGTTTTTT
CASSEGKGARTGELFF
>TRBD1|TRBV5-1|TRBJ1-2
TGCGCCAGCAGCGCGGGACAGGGGCACTATGGCTACACCTTC
CASSAGQGHYGYTF
>.|TRBV7-2|TRBJ2-5
TGTGCCAGTACCAAATATGGGGGGACTCGGAAAGAGACCCAGTACTTC
CASTKYGGTRKETQYF
>.|TRBV7-6|TRBJ2-5
TGTGCCAGCAGCTTGGGGGGAGTGAAGACCCAGTACTTC
CASSLGGVKTQYF
>.|TRBV4-1|TRBJ2-1
TGCGCCAGCAGCCAAGAAGGACTGTACAATGAGCAGTTCTTC
CASSQEGLYNEQFF
>.|TRBV7-9|TRBJ2-6
TGTGCCAGCGGCGGAACCAGCCCTGGGGCCAACGTCCTGACTTTC
CASGGTSPGANVLTF
>TRBD1|TRBV5-5|TRBJ1-1
TGTGCCAGCGGAAGGGGGCCGCTGAACACTGAAGCTTTCTTT
CASGRGPLNTEAFF
>TRBD1|TRBV4-1|TRBJ2-3
TGCGCCAGCAGCCAAGATGGGGACAGGGGGGATACGCAGTATTTT
CASSQDGDRGDTQYF
>.|TRBV9|TRBJ2-3
TGTGCCAGCAGCGTGAGCGGTTCTAGCACAGATACGCAGTATTTT
CASSVSGSSTDTQYF
>TRBD1|TRBV5-6|TRBJ1-2
TGTGCCAGCAGCCCCGGACAGGGAAACTCCCCTAACTATGGCTACACCTTC
CASSPGQGNSPNYGYTF
>.|TRBV18|TRBJ1-1
TGTGCCAGCTCACCAATCGGCGGCAGCACTGAAGCTTTCTTT
CASSPIGGSTEAFF
>.|TRBV7-2|TRBJ1-5
TGTGCCAGCAGCCCCACTCTTAATCAGCCCCAGCATTTT
CASSPTLNQPQHF
>.|TRBV15|TRBJ1-1
TGTGCCACCAGCAGAGGTTCAGTGTTAAGCACTGAAGCTTTCTTT
CATSRGSVLSTEAFF
>TRBD1|TRBV11-2|TRBJ1-1
TGTGCCAGCAGCTTTTTACAGGGACAGGGAAACACTGAAGCTTTCTTT
CASSFLQGQGNTEAFF
>.|TRBV10-3|TRBJ1-3
TGTGCCATCGCCGGGTCCGAAGACTCTGGAAACACCATATATTTT
CAIAGSEDSGNTIYF
>TRBD1|TRBV30|TRBJ2-7
TGTGCCTGGAGTGCGACAGGGGCGGGCGAGCAGTACTTC
CAWSATGAGEQYF